This TCR beta chain was profiled in a study of monozygotic twins with inflammatory bowel disease. The CDR3 runs to 14 residues. The germline V gene has CDR1 MNHNS and CDR2 SASEGT. Amplification of TCRalpha and TCRbeta cDNA involved two nested PCRs that ran for approximately 17 and 9 cycles. TCRdb re-called the 5' RACE reads and shows each CDR3 protein once, DNA omitted. The sample holds 350,000 to 400,000 distinct CDR3 sequences. Sequenced material: blood. The TCR was taken from a human donor with ulcerative colitis or Crohn's disease, or a healthy co-twin of an affected twin (not recorded which). The V call is TRBV6-1, the J call TRBJ1-5; absent DNA, TCRdb's TRBD1 call cannot be checked. CDR3 loop: CASRTGYSNQPQHF.